A selection of T cell receptor beta chains follows, all from one sample in a study of radiotherapy plus CTLA-4 blockade in lung cancer. The protocol was immunoSEQ multiplex PCR, while the TCRdb copy is restricted to in-frame clones and leaves out a portion. The sample holds 30,000 to 35,000 clones, around 73% seen once. Here the sequenced sample was peripheral blood, taken from a patient treated with radiotherapy plus ipilimumab. Source of these receptors: a human donor with non-small cell lung cancer who had stable disease on radiotherapy plus ipilimumab. CDR3s leave out the opening cysteine and the closing phenylalanine or tryptophan. The order of the fields is V gene, CDR3 protein.

>TRBV19
ASLSDSGQTSNQPQH
>TRBV6-1
ASRARGRGAEAF
>TRBV5-1
ASSLWANSPLH
>TRBV27
ASSLADPSTDTQY
>TRBV4-1
ASSQDLGHNEQF
>TRBV9
ASSGGVGKNIQY
>TRBV9
ASSVASGLAGYNEQF
>TRBV19
ASSTRQGTGNTIY
>TRBV9
ASSVGLAGEGDTQY
>TRBV5-1
ASSSGTSGNTGELF
>TRBV30
AWVRGGNTEAF
>TRBV28
ASDSYGTPKRYNYGYT
>TRBV5-1
ASRFGPSNNEQF
>TRBV9
ASSVEAYRDFGYT
>TRBV6-5
ASRRDPGRGYT
>TRBV7-7
ASSSHRGPQETQY
>TRBV10-3
AISESGQFSSGNTIY
>TRBV27
ASRTGGIIAGELF
>TRBV27
ASSSYGRKDEQY
>TRBV27
ASRTNRGRMNTEAF
>TRBV28
ASSLGARNQETQY
>TRBV5-1
ASSLSTDSYEQY
>TRBV29-1
SVEDNDTGELF
>TRBV28
ASSFRFRQGAQDTQY
>TRBV29-1
SVDRGLGNTEAF
>TRBV6-1
ASSGAGGQPLPEAF
>TRBV12-5
ASVLKGGIFNTEAF
>TRBV6-5
ASSYGWDPGTGELF
>TRBV6-5
ASTSGFKGDRQF
>TRBV7-6
ASSSSGGRGGYT
>TRBV18
ASSPRSGGNYEQY
>TRBV30
AWSQAVFYT
>TRBV5-6
ASSLGSNSNQPQH
>TRBV5-1
ASSLGGGTYEQY
>TRBV4-3
ASSQVGRAPRDGAAF
>TRBV5-1
ASSIQGGYGYT
>TRBV7-3
ASSSDRDNEQF
>TRBV29-1
SVALGDRAPNYGYT
>TRBV28
ASSPIRQGTEAF
>TRBV12-5
ASQASTDTQY
>TRBV11-2
ASSSQQVVTGELF
>TRBV30
ASTGSGNTIY
>TRBV19
ASSMTGDYGEQF
>TRBV7-2
ASSLRWFGYT
>TRBV11-2
ASSSSGEETQY
>TRBV2
ASTGELNTEAF
>TRBV21-1
ASSKQLAGGRNTGELF
>TRBV19
AISFGPNYGYT
>TRBV27
ASSSHPVTDTQY
>TRBV25-1
ASRTGGLSGNTIY
>TRBV6-6
ASSDVTGFSGYT
>TRBV25-1
ASTLVGGRLH
>TRBV4-2
ASSQIGEFEQF
>TRBV29-1
SVERGASEAF
>TRBV5-1
ASSSLGGGTDTQY
>TRBV27
ASSGTSLIGTQY
>TRBV28
ASSSSGAGGTDTQY
>TRBV7-7
ASSITSGGTEQF